This T cell receptor beta chain was recovered during a study of cytomegalovirus exposure and HLA in healthy donors. Assay used: immunoSEQ multiplex PCR; TCRdb lists only in-frame clones, some missing. Among 300,000 to 450,000 clones listed, roughly 88% were seen once. The CDR3 has 13 residues. Trimming left V 8 bases short and J 4 bases short, with 11 bases between. CDR1 and CDR2 (germline): MNHEY, SVGAGI. With regard to this clone: Antigen: not known.

The study, taken as a whole, reports: Specificity for CMV antigens was confirmed in vitro for three of the CMV-associated chains.

Separation from the roughly 670-subject first cohort characterized the roughly 120-subject validation cohort, to which the donors belonged. The receptor was derived from a woman under 30 in good health and CMV-seronegative. The chain uses TRBV6-5 and TRBJ2-2; the D gene is possibly TRBD2 (6 bases). The sequenced sample was PBMCs. The CDR3: CASAGQSTGELFF. CDR3 bases: TGTGCCAGCGCGGGGCAGAGCACCGGGGAGCTGTTTTTT.